This T cell receptor (beta chain) stems from a study of T-cell reconstitution after alpha-beta-depleted transplantation in children (dated by TCRdb to the mid-2010s). About the study as a whole: T-cell immune reconstitution after TCRalphabeta/CD19-depleted allogeneic hematopoietic cell transplantation in children was quantitatively tracked in the study by means of TCR repertoire profiling.

The germline V gene encodes CDR1 DFQATT and CDR2 SNEGSKA (reference sequence). V is cut by 3 bases and J by 10 bases, and the space between the germline ends is 12 bases. The CDR3 runs 11 residues from the cysteine to the phenylalanine. Only the CDR3 portion is preserved as DNA: 33 bases, with reading frame beginning at the first base. In its sample, this clonotype was seen a few times. What antigen it recognizes has not been identified. Per-base quality was not reported, and no clone a single base away is much larger than it. The receptor library was made with PCR. TCRdb names Illumina HiSeq 2500 as the instrument used. Molecular barcoding was employed in the preparation of TCR libraries, with unique molecular identifiers being used to normalize TCRbeta repertoire quantification. TCRdb's own reprocessing of the public reads used fastp at Q25 and MiXCR and kept productive beta chains. Each CDR3 protein appears once, grouped with its most common genes and DNA. The sample records 450,000 to 500,000 distinct CDR3 sequences, around 13% of which are singletons. The ten largest clonotypes hold under 7% of the sample.

The source of this sequence is a human donor who donated a stem cell graft to a child with combined immunodeficiency. The source was PBMCs from the stem cell graft donor, collected from the stem cell graft. Rearrangement joined TRBV20-1 to TRBJ1-1, and possibly TRBD1, on 5 matching bases. The nucleotides read TGCAGTGCTAGCAGGGCTTTGGTAGCTTTCTTT. Its coded protein is CSASRALVAFF.